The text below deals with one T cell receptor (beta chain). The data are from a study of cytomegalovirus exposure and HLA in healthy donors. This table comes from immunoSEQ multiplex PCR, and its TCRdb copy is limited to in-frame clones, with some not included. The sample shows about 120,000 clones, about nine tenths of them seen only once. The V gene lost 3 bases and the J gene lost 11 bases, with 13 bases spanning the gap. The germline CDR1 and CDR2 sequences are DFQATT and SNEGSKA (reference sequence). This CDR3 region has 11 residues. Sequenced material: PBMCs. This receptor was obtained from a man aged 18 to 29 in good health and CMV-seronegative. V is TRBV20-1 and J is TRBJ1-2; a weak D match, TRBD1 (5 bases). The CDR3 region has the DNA TGCAGTGCTAGTGGGAATAGACAGTACACCTTC. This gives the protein CSASGNRQYTF.